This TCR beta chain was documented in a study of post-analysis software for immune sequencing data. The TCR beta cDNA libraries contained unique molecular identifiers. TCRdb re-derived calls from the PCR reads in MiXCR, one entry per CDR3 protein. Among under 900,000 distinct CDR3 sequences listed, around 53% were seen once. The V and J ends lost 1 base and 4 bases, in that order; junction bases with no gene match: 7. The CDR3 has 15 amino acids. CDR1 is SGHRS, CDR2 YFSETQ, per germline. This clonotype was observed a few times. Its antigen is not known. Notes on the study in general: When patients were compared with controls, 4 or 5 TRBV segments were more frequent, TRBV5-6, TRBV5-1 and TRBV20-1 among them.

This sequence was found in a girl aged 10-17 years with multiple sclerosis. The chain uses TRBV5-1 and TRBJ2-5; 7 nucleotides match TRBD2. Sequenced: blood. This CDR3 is CASSLYLAAAETQYF. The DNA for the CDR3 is TGCGCCAGCAGCTTGTATCTAGCGGCTGCAGAGACCCAGTACTTC.